This T cell receptor (beta chain) stems from a study of PD-1 blockade in classical Hodgkin lymphoma. Notes on the study in general: What drove the repertoire differences, possibly disease activity or prior therapy, has not been defined. In newly diagnosed patients, baseline TCR diversity was reportedly below that of healthy donors.

The CDR3 loop spans 13 amino acids. Between the trimmed V and J ends, which lost 2 bases and 7 bases, there was a span of 11 bases. Germline assignment: CDR1 MDHEN and CDR2 SYDVKM. Documented time point: newly diagnosed, previously untreated cHL patient sample. TCRdb keeps only in-frame clones here, not all; method: immunoSEQ multiplex PCR. The sample shows some 70,000 clones, more than 85% of them seen only once. Comments on this clone: The target antigen is unknown.

The sequenced sample was peripheral blood mononuclear cells (PBMCs). This rearrangement joins TRBV28 to TRBJ1-1, with D hard to call. This clonotype originated in a human donor with classical Hodgkin lymphoma. CDR3 sequence: CASSLAGADEAFF. CDR3 sequence (DNA): TGTGCCAGCAGTTTAGCGGGAGCGGATGAAGCTTTCTTT.